Below are 15 T cell receptor beta chains sequenced from a single sample in a study of blood T cell repertoires in COVID-19. The method was immunoSEQ multiplex PCR; TCRdb's version includes in-frame clones alone and lacks a portion of them. Here the sample spans around 260,000 clones, over 75% being singletons. Sequencing was carried out using peripheral blood. The receptors derive from a human donor in a cohort sampled during active COVID-19.

The chain has TRBV2 and TRBJ2-7, with 12 bases lining up with TRBD2. CDR1 and CDR2 (germline): SNHLY, FYNNEI. Trimming took 4 bases from V and 3 from J; bases not matched to a gene: 10. CDR3 length equals 17 residues. This CDR3 reads CASSGSTGLAGIYEQYF. The CDR3 nucleotides are TGTGCCAGCAGTGGCTCGACAGGACTAGCGGGGATCTACGAGCAGTACTTC.

The gene calls are TRBV27 and TRBJ1-5; possibly TRBD1 for D (6 bases). CDR3 size: 15 residues. V lost 3 bases and J 5 bases, leaving 14 bases between the germline ends. Germline V gene data show CDR1 as MNHEY and CDR2 as SMNVEV (reference sequence). CDR3 amino acids: CASSFLDRDYQPQHF. For the CDR3, the DNA is TGTGCCAGCAGTTTCTTGGACAGAGACTATCAGCCCCAGCATTTT.

This clone turned up a few times. The CDR3 protein is CASSHRSGGELFF. CDR3 sequence (DNA): TGTGCCAGCAGCCATCGGTCGGGCGGGGAGCTGTTTTTT. This sequence joins TRBV11-3 and TRBJ2-2, with D unclear. Germline values: CDR1 SGHNT, CDR2 YENEEA. This CDR3 is 13 amino acids long. V lost 5 bases and J lost 7, with 11 bases in between.

This clone has a handful of counts. This chain connects TRBV30 to TRBJ1-5; no reliable D call. Deletions cut 3 bases from V and 5 bases from J, with 8 bases between. The germline gives CDR1 GTSNPN, CDR2 SVGIG (reference sequence). The CDR3 is made up of 12 amino acids. CDR3 coding DNA: TGTGCCTGGAGCTCCCGCGATCAGCCCCAGCATTTT. As protein: CAWSSRDQPQHF.

V and J are TRBV5-5 and TRBJ2-7; perhaps TRBD1 as D (6 bases). The CDR3 is 14 amino acids. The V gene's germline CDR1 is SGHKS and CDR2 YYEKEE (reference sequence). V lost 1 base and J lost 5, with 13 bases in between. The CDR3 protein is CASSLISQGNEQYF. In DNA form, the CDR3 reads TGTGCCAGCAGCTTGATTAGCCAGGGGAACGAGCAGTACTTC.

The chain is built from TRBV5-1 and TRBJ2-3; 9 bases agree with TRBD2. Germline CDR1 is SGHRS and CDR2 is YFSETQ. V shed 4 bases, J shed 6 bases, and the junction held 6 bases outside the gene matches. CDR3 length equals 14 residues. CDR3 in amino acids: CASSPRTSEDTQYF. The CDR3 bases are TGCGCCAGCAGCCCCCGGACTAGCGAGGATACGCAGTATTTT.

The V call is TRBV27, the J call TRBJ1-1; no reliable D call. Germline CDR1 MNHEY, CDR2 SMNVEV (reference sequence). There are 14 residues in the CDR3. Trimming took 3 bases from V and 6 from J, leaving 14 bases between them. The DNA for the CDR3 is TGTGCCAGCAGTTTGAGCCCCTATCTGGCTGAAGCTTTCTTT. Residues: CASSLSPYLAEAFF.

The genes are TRBV4-1 and TRBJ2-7; tentatively, D is TRBD2 (6 bases). V was pared by 4 bases and J by 2 bases, with 21 bases between. There are 17 residues in the CDR3. Per the germline V gene, CDR1 is MGHRA and CDR2 is YSYEKL. The CDR3 here is CASSRGLAGIGAYEQYF. In DNA form, the CDR3 reads TGCGCCAGCAGCCGGGGACTTGCCGGGATTGGCGCCTACGAGCAGTACTTC.

The chain has TRBV5-1 and TRBJ2-7; TRBD2 aligns across 12 bases. Germline assignment: CDR1 SGHRS and CDR2 YFSETQ. The length of the CDR3 is 15 residues. J lost 3 bases, V lost 4 bases, and 5 bases had no gene match. CDR3 nucleotide sequence: TGCGCCAGCAGCCCGACTAGCGGGAGTGTCTACGAGCAGTACTTC. Its protein product is CASSPTSGSVYEQYF.

The J gene is TRBJ2-7, the V gene TRBV29-1, with 15 bases lining up with TRBD2. The CDR3 totals 15 residues. Germline V gives CDR1 SQVTM, CDR2 ANQGSEA. With 7 bases clipped from V and 2 bases from J, the junction kept 6 bases outside the gene matches. The CDR3 DNA reads as TGCAGCGCTGCCGGGACTAGCGGGAGGACCTACGAGCAGTACTTC. Residues: CSAAGTSGRTYEQYF.

The V gene is TRBV4-3, the J gene TRBJ2-7; TRBD1 agrees at 8 bases. Trimming cost V 4 bases and J 2 bases; bases outside gene matches: 13. Per the germline V gene, CDR1 is LGHNA and CDR2 is YSLEER. The CDR3 is made up of 17 amino acids. The CDR3 sequence is CASSRLLDRVGTYEQYF. DNA for the CDR3: TGCGCCAGCAGCCGCCTCTTGGACAGGGTAGGGACCTACGAGCAGTACTTC.

This chain uses TRBV19 with TRBJ2-4; 12 nucleotides agree with TRBD2. With 5 bases clipped from V and 5 bases from J, the junction kept 16 bases outside the gene matches. CDR1 and CDR2 (germline): LNHDA, SQIVND (reference sequence). CDR3 length equals 19 residues. The CDR3 region is CASSLTSGSLSSRENIQYF. Written as DNA, the CDR3 is TGTGCCAGTAGTTTGACTAGCGGGAGTTTGAGTTCCCGGGAAAACATTCAGTACTTC.

The genes are TRBV28 and TRBJ2-1, with D maybe TRBD2 (5 bases). The CDR3 sequence is 15 residues long. Trimming pared 6 bases from V and 6 bases from J, leaving 18 bases between. CDR1 is MDHEN, CDR2 SYDVKM, per germline. CDR3 sequence reads: CASSPSSLAVNEQFF. The DNA for the CDR3 is TGTGCCAGCAGCCCCTCGTCTCTAGCTGTCAATGAGCAGTTCTTC.

The rearrangement links TRBV5-4 to TRBJ2-2; 7 nucleotides line up with TRBD1. CDR1 is SGHNT and CDR2 is YYREEE in the germline V gene (reference sequence). This CDR3 has 16 residues. With V trimmed by 0 bases and J by 7 bases, 9 bases remained unmatched. The CDR3 loop is CASSLEGGVLHGELFF. CDR3 nucleotide sequence: TGTGCCAGCAGCTTGGAAGGGGGCGTTTTACACGGGGAGCTGTTTTTT.

V is TRBV6-6 and J is TRBJ2-1, with TRBD2 matching 13 bases. Germline V lookup: CDR1 MNHNY, CDR2 SVGAGI (reference sequence). V gave up 6 bases and J gave up 9 bases; unmatched junction bases: 8. The CDR3 length is 15 residues. In nucleotides, the CDR3 is TGTGCCAGCAGCACCGGACTAGCGGGAGCTCGTGAGCAGTTCTTC. Protein: CASSTGLAGAREQFF.